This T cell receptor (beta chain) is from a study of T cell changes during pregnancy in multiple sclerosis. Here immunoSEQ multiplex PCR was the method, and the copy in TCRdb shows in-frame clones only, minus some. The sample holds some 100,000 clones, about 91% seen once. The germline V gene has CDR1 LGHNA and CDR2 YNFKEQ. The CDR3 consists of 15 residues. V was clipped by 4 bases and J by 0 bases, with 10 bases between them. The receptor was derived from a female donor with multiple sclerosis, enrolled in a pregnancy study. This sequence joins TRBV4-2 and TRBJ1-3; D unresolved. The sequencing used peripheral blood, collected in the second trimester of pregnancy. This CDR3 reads CASSPQRSSGNTIYF. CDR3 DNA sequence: TGTGCCAGCAGCCCCCAACGGAGCTCTGGAAACACCATATATTTT.